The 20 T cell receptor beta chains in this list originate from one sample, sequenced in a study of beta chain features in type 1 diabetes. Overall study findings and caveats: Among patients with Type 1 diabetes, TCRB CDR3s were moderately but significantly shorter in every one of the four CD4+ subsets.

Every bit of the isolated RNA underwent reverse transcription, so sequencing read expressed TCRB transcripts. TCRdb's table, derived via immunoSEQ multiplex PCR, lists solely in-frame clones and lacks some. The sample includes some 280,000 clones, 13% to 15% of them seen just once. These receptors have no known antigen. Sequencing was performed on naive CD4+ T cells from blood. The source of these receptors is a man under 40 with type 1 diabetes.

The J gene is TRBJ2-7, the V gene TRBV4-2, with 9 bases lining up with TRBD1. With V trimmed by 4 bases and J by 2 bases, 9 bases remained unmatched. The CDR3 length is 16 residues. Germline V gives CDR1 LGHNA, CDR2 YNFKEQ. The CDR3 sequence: CASSRKGDRATYEQYF. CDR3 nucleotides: TGTGCCAGCAGCCGGAAGGGGGACAGGGCAACCTACGAGCAGTACTTC.

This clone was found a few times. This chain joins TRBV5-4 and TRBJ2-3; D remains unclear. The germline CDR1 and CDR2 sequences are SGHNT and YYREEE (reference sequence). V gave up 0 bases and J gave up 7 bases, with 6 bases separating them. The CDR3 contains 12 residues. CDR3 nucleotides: TGTGCCAGCAGCTTGGATAGTTATACGCAGTATTTT. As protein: CASSLDSYTQYF.

This chain's CDR3 is CASSLGGGIQYF. For the CDR3, the DNA is TGTGCCAGCAGCTTGGGGGGAGGCATTCAGTACTTC. The chain recombines TRBV5-6 with TRBJ2-4, with D maybe TRBD2 (6 bases). The CDR3 is 12 residues long. Germline V CDR1 and CDR2: SGHDT, YYEEEE. V was trimmed by 0 bases and J by 9 bases, leaving 7 bases between them.

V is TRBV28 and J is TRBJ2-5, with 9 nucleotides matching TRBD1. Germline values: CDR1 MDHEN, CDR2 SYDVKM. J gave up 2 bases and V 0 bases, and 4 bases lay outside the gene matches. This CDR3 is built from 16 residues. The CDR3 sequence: CASSLWDRGKQETQYF. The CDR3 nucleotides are TGTGCCAGCAGTTTATGGGACAGGGGCAAGCAAGAGACCCAGTACTTC.

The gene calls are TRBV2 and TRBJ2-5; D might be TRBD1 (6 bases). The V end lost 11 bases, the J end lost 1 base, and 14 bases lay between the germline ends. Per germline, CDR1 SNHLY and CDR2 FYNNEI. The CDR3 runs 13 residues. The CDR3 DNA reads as TGTGCCGGAGCCAGGGGAACCCAAGAGACCCAGTACTTC. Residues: CAGARGTQETQYF.

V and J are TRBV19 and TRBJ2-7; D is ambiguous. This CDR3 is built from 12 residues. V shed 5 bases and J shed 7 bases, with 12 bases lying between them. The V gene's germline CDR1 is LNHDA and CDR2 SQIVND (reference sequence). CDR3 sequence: CASSSSQLEQYF. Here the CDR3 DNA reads TGTGCCAGTAGTTCCTCCCAACTGGAGCAGTACTTC.

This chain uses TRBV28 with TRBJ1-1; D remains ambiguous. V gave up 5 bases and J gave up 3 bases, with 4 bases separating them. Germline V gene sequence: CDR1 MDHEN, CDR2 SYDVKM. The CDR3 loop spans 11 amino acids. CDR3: CASSLHTEAFF. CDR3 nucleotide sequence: TGTGCCAGCAGTCTTCACACTGAAGCTTTCTTT.

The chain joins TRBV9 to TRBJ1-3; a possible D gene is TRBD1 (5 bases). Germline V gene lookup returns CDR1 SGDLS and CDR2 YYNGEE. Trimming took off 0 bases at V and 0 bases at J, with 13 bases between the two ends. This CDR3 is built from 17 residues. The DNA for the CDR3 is TGTGCCAGCAGCGTAGAGGACAACCTCCCCTCTGGAAACACCATATATTTT. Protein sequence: CASSVEDNLPSGNTIYF. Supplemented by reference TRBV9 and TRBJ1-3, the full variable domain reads DSGVTQTPKHLITATGQRVTLRCSPRSGDLSVYWYQQSLDQGLQFLIQYYNGEERAKGNILERFSAQQFPDLHSELNLSSLELGDSALYFCASSVEDNLPSGNTIYFGEGSWLTVV.

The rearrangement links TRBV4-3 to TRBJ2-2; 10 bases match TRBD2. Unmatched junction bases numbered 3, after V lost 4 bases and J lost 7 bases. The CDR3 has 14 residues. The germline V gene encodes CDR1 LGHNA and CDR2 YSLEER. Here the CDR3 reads CASSLRTSGGELFF. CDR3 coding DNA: TGCGCCAGCAGCCTCCGGACTAGCGGCGGGGAGCTGTTTTTT.

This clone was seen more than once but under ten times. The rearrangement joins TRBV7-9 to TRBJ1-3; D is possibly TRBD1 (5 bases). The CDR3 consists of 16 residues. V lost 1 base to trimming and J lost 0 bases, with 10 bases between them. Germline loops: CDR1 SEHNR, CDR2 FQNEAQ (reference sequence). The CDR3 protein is CASSLVYDSSGNTIYF. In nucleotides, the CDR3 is TGTGCCAGCAGCTTAGTCTATGACAGCTCTGGAAACACCATATATTTT. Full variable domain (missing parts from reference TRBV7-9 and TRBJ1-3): DTGVSQNPRHKITKRGQNVTFRCDPISEHNRLYWYRQTLGQGPEFLTYFQNEAQLEKSRLLSDRFSAERPKGSFSTLEIQRTEQGDSAMYLCASSLVYDSSGNTIYFGEGSWLTVV.

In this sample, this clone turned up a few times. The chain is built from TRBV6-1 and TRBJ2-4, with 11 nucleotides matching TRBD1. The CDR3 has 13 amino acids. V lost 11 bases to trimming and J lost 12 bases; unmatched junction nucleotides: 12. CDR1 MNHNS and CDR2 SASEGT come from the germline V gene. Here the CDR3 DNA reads TGTGCCGTCACTCGGGACAGGGGGGAGGATCAGTACTTC. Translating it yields CAVTRDRGEDQYF.

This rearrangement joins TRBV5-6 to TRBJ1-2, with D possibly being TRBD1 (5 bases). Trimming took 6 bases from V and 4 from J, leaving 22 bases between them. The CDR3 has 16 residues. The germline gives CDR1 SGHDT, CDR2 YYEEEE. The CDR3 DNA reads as TGTGCCAGCACTGCGGTGTCAGGGCGATTCGGCTATGGCTACACCTTC. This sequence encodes CASTAVSGRFGYGYTF.

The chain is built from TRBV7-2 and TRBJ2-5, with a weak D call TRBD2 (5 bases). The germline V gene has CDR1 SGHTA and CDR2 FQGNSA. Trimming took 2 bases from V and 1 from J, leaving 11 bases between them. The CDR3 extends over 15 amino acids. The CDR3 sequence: CASSLNPSGQETQYF. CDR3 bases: TGTGCCAGCAGCTTAAACCCAAGCGGCCAAGAGACCCAGTACTTC.

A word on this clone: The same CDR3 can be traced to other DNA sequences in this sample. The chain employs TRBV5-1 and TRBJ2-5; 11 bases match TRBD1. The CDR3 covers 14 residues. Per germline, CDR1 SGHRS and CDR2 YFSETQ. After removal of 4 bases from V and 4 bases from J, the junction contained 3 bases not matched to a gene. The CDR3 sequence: CASSPGTGGETQYF. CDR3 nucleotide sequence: TGCGCCAGCAGCCCGGGGACAGGGGGAGAGACCCAGTACTTC.

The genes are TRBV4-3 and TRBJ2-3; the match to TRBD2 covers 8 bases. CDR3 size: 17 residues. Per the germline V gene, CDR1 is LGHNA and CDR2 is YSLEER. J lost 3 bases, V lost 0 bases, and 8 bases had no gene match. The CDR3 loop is CASSQELSGSGTDTQYF. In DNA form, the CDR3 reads TGCGCCAGCAGCCAAGAACTAAGCGGGAGCGGGACAGATACGCAGTATTTT.

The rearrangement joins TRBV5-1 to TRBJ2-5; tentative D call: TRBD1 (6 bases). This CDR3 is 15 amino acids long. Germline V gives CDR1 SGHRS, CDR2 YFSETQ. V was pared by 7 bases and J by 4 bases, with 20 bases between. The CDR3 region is CASSLSGGAVETQYF. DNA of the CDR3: TGCGCCAGCTCCCTGAGTGGGGGCGCGGTAGAGACCCAGTACTTC.

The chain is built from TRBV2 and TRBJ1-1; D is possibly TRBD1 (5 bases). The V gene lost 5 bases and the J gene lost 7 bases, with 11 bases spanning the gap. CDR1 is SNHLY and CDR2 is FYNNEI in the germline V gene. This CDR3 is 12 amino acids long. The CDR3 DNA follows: TGTGCCAGCAGTAGAGACCAGGGTGAAGCTTTCTTT. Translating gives CASSRDQGEAFF.

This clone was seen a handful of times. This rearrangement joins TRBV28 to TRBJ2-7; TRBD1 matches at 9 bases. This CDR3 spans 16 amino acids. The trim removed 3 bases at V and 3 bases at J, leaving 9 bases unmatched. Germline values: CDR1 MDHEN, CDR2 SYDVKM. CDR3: CASSFIGTGSVYEQYF. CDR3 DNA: TGTGCCAGCAGTTTCATCGGGACAGGGAGCGTCTACGAGCAGTACTTC. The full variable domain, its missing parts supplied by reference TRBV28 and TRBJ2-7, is DVKVTQSSRYLVKRTGEKVFLECVQDMDHENMFWYRQDPGLGLRLIYFSYDVKMKEKGDIPEGYSVSREKKERFSLILESASTNQTSMYLCASSFIGTGSVYEQYFGPGTRLTVT.

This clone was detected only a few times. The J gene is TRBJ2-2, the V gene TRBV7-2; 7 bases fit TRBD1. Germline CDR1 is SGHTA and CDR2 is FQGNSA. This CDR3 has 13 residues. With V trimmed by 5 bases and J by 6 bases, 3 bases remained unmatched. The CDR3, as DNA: TGTGCCAGCAGCCACGACAGGGCCGGGGAGCTGTTTTTT. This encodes CASSHDRAGELFF.

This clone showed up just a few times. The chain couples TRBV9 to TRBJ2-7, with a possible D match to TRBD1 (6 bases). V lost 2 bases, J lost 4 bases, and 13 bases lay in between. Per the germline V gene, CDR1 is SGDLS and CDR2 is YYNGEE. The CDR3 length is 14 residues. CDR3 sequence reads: CASSVGTRGYEQYF. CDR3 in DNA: TGTGCCAGCAGCGTCGGGACGAGGGGGTACGAGCAGTACTTC. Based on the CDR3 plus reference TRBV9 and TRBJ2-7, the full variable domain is DSGVTQTPKHLITATGQRVTLRCSPRSGDLSVYWYQQSLDQGLQFLIQYYNGEERAKGNILERFSAQQFPDLHSELNLSSLELGDSALYFCASSVGTRGYEQYFGPGTRLTVT.